A selection of T cell receptor beta chains follows, all from one sample in a study of blood T cell repertoires in COVID-19. Method: immunoSEQ multiplex PCR; TCRdb's copy keeps in-frame clones and lacks some. The repertoire holds roughly 520,000 clones, with approximately 88% as singletons. The sequencing sample was made of PBMCs or T cells enriched from blood (not recorded which). The source of these receptors is a woman aged 40 to 55 who had recovered from COVID-19. Both conserved end residues are trimmed from each CDR3. Fields, in order: D gene, J gene, V gene, CDR3 protein. The D gene is left open where the match is weak.

-	TRBJ1-1	TRBV7-2	ASSPHVGGRTEAF
-	TRBJ1-2	TRBV11-2	ASSLTQGYT
TRBD1	TRBJ1-2	TRBV30	AWSEDRGYGYT
-	TRBJ2-1	TRBV10-2	ASTAGSYNEQF
-	TRBJ2-6	TRBV27	ASRRSPGANVLT
TRBD1	TRBJ1-2	TRBV7-9	APDEDRGRVGYT
TRBD1	TRBJ2-7	TRBV18	AIRRGRGFLLASYEQY
TRBD1	TRBJ2-5	TRBV6-8	ASGLRTGRETQY
-	TRBJ1-1	TRBV6-5	ASRPGGLNTEAF
-	TRBJ1-1	TRBV12-3/TRBV12-4	ASSLSDTEAF
TRBD1	TRBJ2-5	TRBV5-6	ASSFLQGARETQY
TRBD2	TRBJ2-1	TRBV9	ASSDSRTSGSYNEQF
-	TRBJ2-1	TRBV5-1	ASSRGNEQF
-	TRBJ2-7	TRBV5-1	ASSPGVAGYEQY
-	TRBJ1-5	TRBV6-5	ASRLDRMSNQPQH
-	TRBJ1-1	TRBV5-1	ASSSEKHTEAF
-	TRBJ2-5	TRBV9	ASSAHQGTGETQY
-	TRBJ2-1	TRBV27	ASSLSPYNEQF
TRBD1	TRBJ1-2	TRBV25-1	ASRGGQGAVGYT
-	TRBJ2-6	TRBV9	ASSDRTHRDSSPGANVLT
-	TRBJ1-1	TRBV13	ASSTNRAGTEAF
TRBD1	TRBJ1-4	TRBV4-1	ASSQVPGGYNEKLF
-	TRBJ1-2	TRBV28	ASRLLNYGYT
TRBD1	TRBJ1-4	TRBV2	ASLTGGLQEKLF
-	TRBJ1-1	TRBV11-3	ASSSQGGDTEAF
TRBD1	TRBJ2-7	TRBV27	ASSLQQGARTGSYEQY
-	TRBJ1-5	TRBV5-5	ASSPGQSNQPQH
TRBD1	TRBJ1-2	TRBV11-2	ASSDRALNYGYT